The 26 T cell receptor beta chains given below trace back to one sample, sequenced in a study of blood T cell repertoires in COVID-19. Clones were sequenced by immunoSEQ multiplex PCR, and TCRdb holds only the in-frame ones, with some missing. The sample shows about 230,000 clones, around nine tenths of them seen only once. Sequences were obtained from PBMCs or T cells enriched from blood (not recorded which). The origin of the receptors is a woman aged 25 to 45 with acute COVID-19.

This clone has more than one count but fewer than ten. The CDR3 loop reads CSVVVQGGNQPQHF. CDR3 DNA sequence: TGCAGCGTTGTAGTTCAGGGGGGCAATCAGCCCCAGCATTTT. The chain uses TRBV29-1 and TRBJ1-5; 7 nucleotides align to TRBD1. CDR3 length: 14 amino acids. The V gene end was trimmed by 4 bases and the J gene end by 2 bases; junction bases not matched to a gene: 5. The V gene's germline CDR1 is SQVTM and CDR2 ANQGSEA. The variable domain in full, completed from reference TRBV29-1 and TRBJ1-5, reads SAVISQKPSRDICQRGTSLTIQCQVDSQVTMMFWYRQQPGQSLTLIATANQGSEATYESGFVIDKFPISRPNLTFSTLTVSNMSPEDSSIYLCSVVVQGGNQPQHFGDGTRLSIL.

The J gene is TRBJ2-7, the V gene TRBV4-3; D remains ambiguous. The V end lost 1 base, the J end lost 2 bases, and 9 bases lay between the germline ends. Per the germline V gene, CDR1 is LGHNA and CDR2 is YSLEER. This CDR3 spans 14 amino acids. CDR3: CASSQVPGPYEQYF. CDR3 in DNA: TGCGCCAGCAGCCAAGTTCCAGGTCCCTACGAGCAGTACTTC.

CDR3 amino acids: CSASSPRDNYEQYF. CDR3 sequence (DNA): TGCAGTGCTAGTTCCCCCCGGGACAACTACGAGCAGTACTTC. J is TRBJ2-7 and V is TRBV20-1, with D perhaps TRBD1 (6 bases). The germline gives CDR1 DFQATT, CDR2 SNEGSKA (reference sequence). The CDR3 length is 14 residues. V lost 3 bases to trimming and J lost 3 bases, with 15 bases between them.

This chain connects TRBV6-9 to TRBJ1-4, with a possible D match to TRBD1 (5 bases). CDR1 is MNHGY and CDR2 is SVAAGI in the germline V gene. The V end lost 3 bases, the J end lost 7 bases, and 15 bases lay between the germline ends. The CDR3 length is 15 residues. The DNA of the CDR3 is TGTGCCAGCAGTTACGGAGGGGCGTTGGCTGAAAAACTGTTTTTT. It codes for CASSYGGALAEKLFF.

The chain is built from TRBV2 and TRBJ2-7; no reliable D call. Germline V gene sequence: CDR1 SNHLY, CDR2 FYNNEI. This CDR3 has 14 residues. Between the trimmed V and J ends, which lost 2 bases and 2 bases, there was a span of 10 bases. The CDR3, as DNA: TGTGCCAGCAGTGAATCGCTAATTGCCTACGAGCAGTACTTC. It codes for CASSESLIAYEQYF.

The V and J genes are TRBV10-3 and TRBJ2-7; TRBD1 matches 12 bases. The J segment lost 3 bases and the V segment lost 4 bases, leaving 4 bases of the junction unmatched. The CDR3 extends over 15 amino acids. Germline CDR1 ENHRY, CDR2 SYGVKD. CDR3 bases: TGTGCCATCAGTGCTAGGGACAGGGGGCTCTACGAGCAGTACTTC. It codes for CAISARDRGLYEQYF.

This chain links TRBV5-1 with TRBJ1-1; 10 positions agree with TRBD1. CDR1 is SGHRS, CDR2 YFSETQ, per germline. The trim removed 1 base at V and 7 bases at J, leaving 4 bases unmatched. The length of the CDR3 is 14 residues. As DNA, the CDR3 is TGCGCCAGCAGCTTGTTGGGGGACAGGGGTGAAGCTTTCTTT. It yields the protein CASSLLGDRGEAFF.

This chain uses TRBV11-1 with TRBJ1-1; 7 bases line up with TRBD1. V lost 4 bases to trimming and J lost 3 bases; unmatched junction nucleotides: 8. Germline V gene data show CDR1 as SGHAT and CDR2 as FQDESV (reference sequence). CDR3 size: 15 residues. The CDR3 loop is CASSSSGTAHTEAFF. The DNA for the CDR3 is TGTGCCAGCAGCTCGAGTGGGACAGCCCACACTGAAGCTTTCTTT.

The gene calls are TRBV24-1 and TRBJ1-2; D unresolved. There are 13 residues in the CDR3. Germline CDR1 and CDR2: KGHDR and SFDVKD. The V end lost 5 bases, the J end lost 3 bases, and 9 bases lay between the germline ends. DNA of the CDR3: TGTGCCACCAGTGTAGGACTGCACTATGGCTACACCTTC. This encodes CATSVGLHYGYTF.

The rearrangement uses TRBV11-3 and TRBJ2-3, with 8 bases identical to TRBD1. After removal of 5 bases from V and 0 bases from J, the junction contained 4 bases not matched to a gene. The CDR3 runs 15 residues. CDR1 and CDR2 from the germline V gene are SGHNT and YENEEA. The CDR3 region is CASSQQGGSTDTQYF. Written as DNA, the CDR3 is TGTGCCAGCAGCCAACAGGGGGGTAGCACAGATACGCAGTATTTT.

This chain connects TRBV11-2 to TRBJ2-5, with TRBD2 matching over 12 bases. Germline V gene lookup returns CDR1 SGHAT and CDR2 FQNNGV. The CDR3 is 16 residues long. J was trimmed by 4 bases and V by 2 bases; bases with no gene match: 5. CDR3 in amino acids: CASSLNPSGGAETQYF. CDR3 bases: TGTGCCAGCAGCTTAAACCCTAGCGGGGGGGCAGAGACCCAGTACTTC.

The rearrangement links TRBV6-5 to TRBJ2-7; the D gene is possibly TRBD2 (5 bases). Germline V gene lookup returns CDR1 MNHEY and CDR2 SVGAGI. Trimming took 6 bases from V and 4 from J, leaving 10 bases between them. CDR3 length: 12 residues. The CDR3 DNA follows: TGTGCCAGCAGAGCAACGGGATACGAGCAGTACTTC. Its protein product is CASRATGYEQYF.

The chain combines TRBV7-9 with TRBJ1-1; 7 positions agree with TRBD1. Germline V CDR1 and CDR2: SEHNR, FQNEAQ (reference sequence). J was trimmed by 3 bases and V by 4 bases; bases with no gene match: 8. This CDR3 contains 15 residues. In DNA, the CDR3 is TGTGCCAGCAGCTCCAGGACAGGAGGTGACACTGAAGCTTTCTTT. Translating gives CASSSRTGGDTEAFF.

This clone was detected once. The V call is TRBV7-9, the J call TRBJ2-5; TRBD1 might be the D (5 bases). The CDR3 has 13 amino acids. Germline assignment: CDR1 SEHNR and CDR2 FQNEAQ (reference sequence). Trimming stripped 4 bases from V and 5 bases from J, with 11 bases between. Written as DNA, the CDR3 is TGTGCCAGCAGCTCCAGGGTGGTGGAGACCCAGTACTTC. Amino acids: CASSSRVVETQYF.

The V call is TRBV10-1, the J call TRBJ1-5; no definite D call. Germline V gives CDR1 WNHNN, CDR2 SYGVQD (reference sequence). Trimming left V 2 bases short and J 4 bases short, with 6 bases between. The CDR3 totals 13 residues. The CDR3 DNA sequence: TGCGCCAGCAGTGAGGCCAGTAATCAGCCCCAGCATTTT. Its protein product is CASSEASNQPQHF.

This clone was detected a few times. This chain uses TRBV24-1 with TRBJ1-2; 7 bases are shared with TRBD1. Germline V gives CDR1 KGHDR, CDR2 SFDVKD. This CDR3 has 15 residues. V lost 1 base to trimming and J lost 8 bases; unmatched junction nucleotides: 9. The CDR3 loop is CATSDFPAGGGGYTF. CDR3 DNA: TGTGCCACCAGTGATTTCCCGGCCGGAGGGGGCGGCTACACCTTC.

CDR3 DNA: TGTGCCAGCAGGTATACAGGGGGGCCATCCTACGAGCAGTACTTC. This codes for CASRYTGGPSYEQYF. V and J are TRBV6-6 and TRBJ2-7; 8 positions match TRBD1. V trimming: 6 bases; J trimming: 1 base; junction bases outside the gene matches: 8. This CDR3 is 15 amino acids long. Germline V lookup: CDR1 MNHNY, CDR2 SVGAGI (reference sequence).

This clone was seen only once. The chain couples TRBV29-1 to TRBJ2-7, with TRBD1 identical over 8 bases. There are 13 residues in the CDR3. The ends lost 5 bases at V and 0 bases at J; junction bases unmatched: 3. Germline V gene lookup returns CDR1 SQVTM and CDR2 ANQGSEA. For the CDR3, the DNA is TGCAGCGTTTGGGGACAGGCCTCCTACGAGCAGTACTTC. Translating it yields CSVWGQASYEQYF.

The V gene is TRBV6-5, the J gene TRBJ2-5; TRBD1 agrees at 8 bases. The V gene end was trimmed by 5 bases and the J gene end by 2 bases; junction bases not matched to a gene: 4. CDR1 is MNHEY, CDR2 SVGAGI, per germline. CDR3 length: 14 amino acids. DNA for the CDR3: TGTGCCAGCAGTCGTGACAGGGGACAAGAGACCCAGTACTTC. It codes for CASSRDRGQETQYF.

J is TRBJ2-7 and V is TRBV29-1, with 9 positions matching TRBD1. Germline assignment: CDR1 SQVTM and CDR2 ANQGSEA. Trimming removed 1 base from V and 2 bases from J; junction bases left unmatched: 6. This CDR3 contains 15 residues. CDR3 sequence: CSVEGRDREAYEQYF. The CDR3 DNA reads as TGCAGCGTTGAAGGTCGGGACAGGGAGGCCTACGAGCAGTACTTC.

The rearrangement links TRBV19 to TRBJ1-5; 8 bases map to TRBD1. The ends lost 8 bases at V and 7 bases at J; junction bases unmatched: 16. CDR3 length: 16 amino acids. Germline V gene sequence: CDR1 LNHDA, CDR2 SQIVND (reference sequence). The CDR3 sequence is CASRGLPDRGEQPQHF. In DNA, the CDR3 is TGTGCCAGTCGTGGGTTACCCGACAGGGGCGAGCAGCCCCAGCATTTT.

The chain joins TRBV14 to TRBJ1-1; TRBD1 agrees at 9 bases. V lost 4 bases to trimming and J lost 1 base; unmatched junction nucleotides: 7. The germline V gene encodes CDR1 SGHDN and CDR2 FVKESK. CDR3 size: 16 residues. The CDR3 bases are TGTGCCAGCAGCCTTTCCGGGACAGGGTCGAACACTGAAGCTTTCTTT. Protein product: CASSLSGTGSNTEAFF.

The chain combines TRBV19 with TRBJ2-1; D remains ambiguous. The CDR3 runs 12 residues. Germline CDR1 LNHDA, CDR2 SQIVND (reference sequence). Deletions cut 5 bases from V and 8 bases from J, with 10 bases between. The CDR3 loop is CASSDWLDEQFF. The CDR3 DNA reads as TGTGCCAGTAGTGACTGGTTGGATGAGCAGTTCTTC. Looking up the rest from reference TRBV19 and TRBJ2-1 gives the full variable domain: DGGITQSPKYLFRKEGQNVTLSCEQNLNHDAMYWYRQDPGQGLRLIYYSQIVNDFQKGDIAEGYSVSREKKESFPLTVTSAQKNPTAFYLCASSDWLDEQFFGPGTRLTVL.

V and J are TRBV9 and TRBJ1-2; D remains ambiguous. Trimming took 0 bases from V and 4 from J, leaving 10 bases between them. The germline gives CDR1 SGDLS, CDR2 YYNGEE. The CDR3 runs 14 residues. The CDR3 sequence: CASSVGSGAYGYTF. CDR3 in DNA: TGTGCCAGCAGCGTAGGCAGCGGTGCCTATGGCTACACCTTC.

The J gene is TRBJ1-5, the V gene TRBV7-2, with D possibly being TRBD1 (5 bases). CDR3 size: 18 residues. V lost 1 base to trimming and J lost 0 bases, with 16 bases between them. Per the germline V gene, CDR1 is SGHTA and CDR2 is FQGNSA. The CDR3 DNA sequence: TGTGCCAGCAGCTTAGTTCCCACAGGTCAGGCTAGCAATCAGCCCCAGCATTTT. It yields the protein CASSLVPTGQASNQPQHF.

A single count supports this clone. The chain joins TRBV19 to TRBJ1-6; D remains unclear. The V and J ends lost 0 bases and 6 bases respectively, with 9 bases between them. The CDR3 extends over 15 amino acids. Germline V gene lookup returns CDR1 LNHDA and CDR2 SQIVND (reference sequence). Here the CDR3 DNA reads TGTGCCAGTAGTATAGATCCGAGCCCTAATTCACCCCTCCACTTT. Translating it yields CASSIDPSPNSPLHF.